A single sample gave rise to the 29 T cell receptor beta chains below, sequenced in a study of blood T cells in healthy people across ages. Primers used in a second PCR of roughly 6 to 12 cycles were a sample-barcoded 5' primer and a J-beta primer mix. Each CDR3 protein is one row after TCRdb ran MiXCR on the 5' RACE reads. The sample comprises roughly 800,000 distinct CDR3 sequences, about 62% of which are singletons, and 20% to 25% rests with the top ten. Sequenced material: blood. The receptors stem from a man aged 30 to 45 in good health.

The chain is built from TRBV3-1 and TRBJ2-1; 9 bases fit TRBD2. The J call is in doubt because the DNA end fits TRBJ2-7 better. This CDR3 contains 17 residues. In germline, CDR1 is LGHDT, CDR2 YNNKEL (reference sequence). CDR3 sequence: CASSQLAGRVSYNEQYF. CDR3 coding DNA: TGTGCCAGCAGCCAACTAGCGGGGAGGGTTTCCTACAATGAGCAGTACTTC.

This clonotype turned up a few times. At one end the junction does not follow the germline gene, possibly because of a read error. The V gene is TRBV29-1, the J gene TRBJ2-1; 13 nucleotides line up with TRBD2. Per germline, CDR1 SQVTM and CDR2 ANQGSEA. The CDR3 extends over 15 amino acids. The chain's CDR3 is CSAELAGGHYNEQFF. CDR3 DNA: TGCAGCGCTGAACTAGCGGGAGGGCACTACAATGAGCAGTTCTTC.

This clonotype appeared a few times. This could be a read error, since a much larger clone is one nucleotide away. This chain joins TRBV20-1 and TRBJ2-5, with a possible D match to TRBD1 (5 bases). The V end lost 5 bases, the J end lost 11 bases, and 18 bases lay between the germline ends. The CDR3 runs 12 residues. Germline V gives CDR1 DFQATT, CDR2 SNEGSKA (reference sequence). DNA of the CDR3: TGCAGTGCTTTGTCCAGGGAAGATGAGCAGTACTTC. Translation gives CSALSREDEQYF.

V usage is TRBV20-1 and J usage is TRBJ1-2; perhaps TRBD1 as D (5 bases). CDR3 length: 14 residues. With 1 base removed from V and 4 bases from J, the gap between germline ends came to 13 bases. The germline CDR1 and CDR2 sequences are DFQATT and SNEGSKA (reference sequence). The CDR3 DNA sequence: TGCAGTGCTAGAGCGGGAGGGGCACTCTATGGCTACACCTTC. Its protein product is CSARAGGALYGYTF.

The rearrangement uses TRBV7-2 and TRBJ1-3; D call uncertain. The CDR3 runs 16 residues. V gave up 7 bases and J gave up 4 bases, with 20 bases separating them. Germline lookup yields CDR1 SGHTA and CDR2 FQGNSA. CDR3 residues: CASTFRASEAGNTIYF. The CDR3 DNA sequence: TGTGCCAGCACCTTCCGGGCCTCCGAAGCGGGAAACACCATATATTTT.

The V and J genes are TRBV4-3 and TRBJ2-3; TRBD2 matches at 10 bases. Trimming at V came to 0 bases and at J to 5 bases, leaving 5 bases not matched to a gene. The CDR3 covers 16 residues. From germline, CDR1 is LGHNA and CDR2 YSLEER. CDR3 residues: CASSQESSGSLDTQYF. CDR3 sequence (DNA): TGCGCCAGCAGCCAAGAGTCTAGCGGGAGTTTAGATACGCAGTATTTT.

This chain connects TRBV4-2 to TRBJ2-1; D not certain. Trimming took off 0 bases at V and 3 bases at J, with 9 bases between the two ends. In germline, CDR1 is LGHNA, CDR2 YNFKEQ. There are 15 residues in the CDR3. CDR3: CASSQDVSYYNEQFF. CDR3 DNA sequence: TGTGCCAGCAGCCAAGATGTGTCTTACTACAATGAGCAGTTCTTC.

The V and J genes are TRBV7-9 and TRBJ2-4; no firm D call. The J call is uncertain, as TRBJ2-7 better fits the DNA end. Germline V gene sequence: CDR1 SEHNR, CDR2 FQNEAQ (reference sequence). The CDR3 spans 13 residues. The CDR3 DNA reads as TGTGCCAGCAGCCCAAACCGGGTATACGAGCAGTACTTC. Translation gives CASSPNRVYEQYF.

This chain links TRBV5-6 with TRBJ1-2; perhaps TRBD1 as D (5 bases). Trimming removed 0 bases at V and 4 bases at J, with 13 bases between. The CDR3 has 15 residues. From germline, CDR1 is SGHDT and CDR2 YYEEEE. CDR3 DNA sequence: TGTGCCAGCAGCTTGGAGGCGACAGCCCTCTATGGCTACACCTTC. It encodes CASSLEATALYGYTF.

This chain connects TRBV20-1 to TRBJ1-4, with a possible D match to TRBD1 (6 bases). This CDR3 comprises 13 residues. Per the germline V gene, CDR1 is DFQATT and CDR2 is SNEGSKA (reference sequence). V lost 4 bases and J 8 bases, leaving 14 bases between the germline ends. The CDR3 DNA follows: TGCAGTGCTACGGAGACAGGACGGGAAAAACTGTTTTTT. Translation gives CSATETGREKLFF.

This CDR3 is CASSLRAGGTADTQYF. The CDR3, as DNA: TGTGCCAGCAGTCTTCGAGCGGGGGGTACGGCAGATACGCAGTATTTT. The rearrangement joins TRBV7-9 to TRBJ2-3, with 9 bases identical to TRBD2. This CDR3 is built from 16 residues. Germline V gene data show CDR1 as SEHNR and CDR2 as FQNEAQ (reference sequence). Unmatched junction bases numbered 11, after V lost 6 bases and J lost 4 bases.

CDR3 DNA: TGTGCCAGCATAACGGGACAGGGGACCTATGGCTACACCTTC. Protein: CASITGQGTYGYTF. The J gene is TRBJ1-2, the V gene TRBV28; 10 bases agree with TRBD1. With V trimmed by 7 bases and J by 4 bases, 6 bases remained unmatched. CDR1 is MDHEN, CDR2 SYDVKM, per germline. This CDR3 contains 14 residues.

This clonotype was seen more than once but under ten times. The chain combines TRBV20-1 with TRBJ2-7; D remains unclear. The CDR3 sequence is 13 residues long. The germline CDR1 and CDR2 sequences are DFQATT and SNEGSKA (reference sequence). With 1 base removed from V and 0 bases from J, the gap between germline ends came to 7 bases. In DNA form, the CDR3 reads TGCAGTGCTAGAGCGTCAGTCTCCTACGAGCAGTACTTC. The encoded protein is CSARASVSYEQYF.

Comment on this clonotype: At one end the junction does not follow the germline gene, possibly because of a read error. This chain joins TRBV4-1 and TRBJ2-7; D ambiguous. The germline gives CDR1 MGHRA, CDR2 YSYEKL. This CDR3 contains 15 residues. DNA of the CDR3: TGCGCCAGCAGCCGAGCAGCCTGGAGCTCCTACGAGCATTACTTC. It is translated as CASSRAAWSSYEHYF.

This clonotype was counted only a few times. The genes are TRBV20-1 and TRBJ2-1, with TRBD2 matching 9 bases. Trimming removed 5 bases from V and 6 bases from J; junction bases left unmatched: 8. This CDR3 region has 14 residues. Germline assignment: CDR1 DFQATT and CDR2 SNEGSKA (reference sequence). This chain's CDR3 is CSAHSGGNSNEQFF. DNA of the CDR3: TGCAGTGCTCATAGCGGGGGTAACTCCAATGAGCAGTTCTTC.

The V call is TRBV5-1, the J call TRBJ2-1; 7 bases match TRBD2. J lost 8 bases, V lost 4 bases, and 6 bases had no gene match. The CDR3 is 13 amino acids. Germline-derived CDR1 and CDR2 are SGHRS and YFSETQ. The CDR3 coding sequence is TGCGCCAGCAGCGAAGGACTAGTCCATGAGCAGTTCTTC. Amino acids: CASSEGLVHEQFF.

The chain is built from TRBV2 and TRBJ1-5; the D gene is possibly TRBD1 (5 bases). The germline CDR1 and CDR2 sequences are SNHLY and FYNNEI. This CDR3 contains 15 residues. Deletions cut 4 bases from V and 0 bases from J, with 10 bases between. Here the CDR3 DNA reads TGTGCCAGCAGTGGGGGCCTTAATAGCAATCAGCCCCAGCATTTT. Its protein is CASSGGLNSNQPQHF.

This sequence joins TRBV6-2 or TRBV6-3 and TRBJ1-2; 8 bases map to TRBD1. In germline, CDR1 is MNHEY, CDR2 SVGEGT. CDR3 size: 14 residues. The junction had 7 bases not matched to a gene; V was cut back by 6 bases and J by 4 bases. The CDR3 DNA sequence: TGTGCCAGCAGCCGGACGGACAGGGTCTATGGCTACACCTTC. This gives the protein CASSRTDRVYGYTF.

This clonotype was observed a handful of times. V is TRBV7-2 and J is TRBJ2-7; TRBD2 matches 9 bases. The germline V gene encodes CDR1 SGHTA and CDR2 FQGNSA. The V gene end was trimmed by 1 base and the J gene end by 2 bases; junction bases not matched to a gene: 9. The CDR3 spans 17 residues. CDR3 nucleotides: TGTGCCAGCAGCTTAGAATTAGCGGGAGAGATTCCCTACGAGCAGTACTTC. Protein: CASSLELAGEIPYEQYF.

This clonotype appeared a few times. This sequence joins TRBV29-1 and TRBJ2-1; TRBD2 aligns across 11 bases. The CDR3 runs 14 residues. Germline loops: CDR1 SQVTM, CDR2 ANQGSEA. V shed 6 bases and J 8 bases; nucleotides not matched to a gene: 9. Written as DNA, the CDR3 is TGCAGCGTCTTACTAGCGGGGGAAAAAGATGAGCAGTTCTTC. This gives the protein CSVLLAGEKDEQFF.

CDR3 DNA: TGCAGTGCTAGATTGGCTAGCGGGAGGTCCTACAATGAGCAGTTCTTC. Its protein product is CSARLASGRSYNEQFF. The chain combines TRBV20-1 with TRBJ2-1, with TRBD2 matching over 11 bases. The CDR3 is 16 amino acids. Germline V CDR1 and CDR2: DFQATT, SNEGSKA (reference sequence). V was clipped by 2 bases and J by 1 base; unmatched bases: 4.

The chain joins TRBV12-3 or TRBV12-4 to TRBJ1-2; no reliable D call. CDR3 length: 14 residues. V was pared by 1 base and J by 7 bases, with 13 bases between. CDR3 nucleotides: TGTGCCAGCAGTTTAGGAGGTCCCCTGGGTGGCTACACCTTC. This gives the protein CASSLGGPLGGYTF.

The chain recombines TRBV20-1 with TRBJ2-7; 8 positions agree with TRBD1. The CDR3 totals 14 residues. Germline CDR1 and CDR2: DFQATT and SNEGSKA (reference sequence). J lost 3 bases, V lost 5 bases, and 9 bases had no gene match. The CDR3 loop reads CSALGGQEVYEQYF. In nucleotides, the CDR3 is TGCAGTGCTCTCGGGGGACAGGAGGTCTACGAGCAGTACTTC.

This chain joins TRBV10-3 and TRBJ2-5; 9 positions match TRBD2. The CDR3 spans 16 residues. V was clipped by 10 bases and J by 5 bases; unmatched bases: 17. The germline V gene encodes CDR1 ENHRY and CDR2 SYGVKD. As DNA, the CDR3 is TGTGCCACGGGGGGTGGGGGGACTAGCCCCAAGGAGACCCAGTACTTC. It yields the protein CATGGGGTSPKETQYF.

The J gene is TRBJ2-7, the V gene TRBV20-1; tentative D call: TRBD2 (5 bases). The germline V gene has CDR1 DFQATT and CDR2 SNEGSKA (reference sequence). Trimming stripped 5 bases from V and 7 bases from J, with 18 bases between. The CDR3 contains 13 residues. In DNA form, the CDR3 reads TGCAGTGCTGCCGTGGTCGGTTCGGGGGAGCAGTACTTC. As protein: CSAAVVGSGEQYF.

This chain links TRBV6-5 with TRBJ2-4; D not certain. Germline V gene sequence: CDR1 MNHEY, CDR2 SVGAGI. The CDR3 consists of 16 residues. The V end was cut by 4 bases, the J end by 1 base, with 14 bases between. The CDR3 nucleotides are TGTGCCAGCAGTTCCTATATGGAAGCGGCCAAAAACATTCAGTACTTC. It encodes CASSSYMEAAKNIQYF.

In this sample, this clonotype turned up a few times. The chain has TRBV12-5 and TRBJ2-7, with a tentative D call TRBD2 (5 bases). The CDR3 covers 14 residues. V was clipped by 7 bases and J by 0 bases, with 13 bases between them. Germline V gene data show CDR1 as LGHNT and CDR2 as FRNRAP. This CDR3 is CASARGLNSYEQYF. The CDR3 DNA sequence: TGTGCTAGTGCCCGTGGACTGAACTCCTACGAGCAGTACTTC.

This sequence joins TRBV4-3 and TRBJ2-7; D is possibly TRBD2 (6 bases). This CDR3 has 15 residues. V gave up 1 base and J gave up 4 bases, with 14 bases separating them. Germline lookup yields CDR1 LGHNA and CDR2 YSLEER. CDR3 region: CASSQGLFAGYEQYF. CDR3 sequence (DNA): TGCGCCAGCAGCCAAGGACTGTTCGCGGGATACGAGCAGTACTTC.

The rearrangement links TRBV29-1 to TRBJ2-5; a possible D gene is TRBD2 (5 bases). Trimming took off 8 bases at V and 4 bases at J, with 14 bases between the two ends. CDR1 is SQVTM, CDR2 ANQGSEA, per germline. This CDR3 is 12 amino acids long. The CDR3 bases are TGCAGCTTAAGACTATCTGCAGAGACCCAGTACTTC. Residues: CSLRLSAETQYF.